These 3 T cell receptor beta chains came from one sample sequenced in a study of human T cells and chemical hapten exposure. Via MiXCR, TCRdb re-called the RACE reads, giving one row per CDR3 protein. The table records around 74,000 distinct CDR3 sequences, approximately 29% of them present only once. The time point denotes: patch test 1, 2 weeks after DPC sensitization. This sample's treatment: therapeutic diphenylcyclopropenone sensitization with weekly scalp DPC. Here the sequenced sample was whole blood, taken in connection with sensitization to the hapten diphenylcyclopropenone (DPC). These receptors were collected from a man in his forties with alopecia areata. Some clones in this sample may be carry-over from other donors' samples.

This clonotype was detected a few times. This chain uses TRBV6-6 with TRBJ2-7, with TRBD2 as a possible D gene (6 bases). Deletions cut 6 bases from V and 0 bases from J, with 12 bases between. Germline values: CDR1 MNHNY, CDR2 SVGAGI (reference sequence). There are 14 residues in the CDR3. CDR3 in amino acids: CASSLSGLSYEQYF. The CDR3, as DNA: TGTGCCAGCAGCCTTAGCGGCCTCTCCTACGAGCAGTACTTC.

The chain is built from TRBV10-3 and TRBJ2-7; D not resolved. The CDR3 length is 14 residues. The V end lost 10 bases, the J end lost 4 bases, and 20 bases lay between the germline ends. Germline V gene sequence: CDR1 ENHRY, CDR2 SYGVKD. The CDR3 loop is CATSESANFYEQYF. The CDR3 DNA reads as TGTGCCACCTCCGAGAGCGCGAATTTTTACGAGCAGTACTTC.

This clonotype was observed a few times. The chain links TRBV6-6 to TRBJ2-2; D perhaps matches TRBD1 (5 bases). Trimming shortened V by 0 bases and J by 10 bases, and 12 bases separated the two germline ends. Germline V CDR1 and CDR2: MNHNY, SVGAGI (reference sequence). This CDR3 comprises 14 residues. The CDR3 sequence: CASSYSVRAAELFF. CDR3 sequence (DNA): TGTGCCAGCAGTTACTCAGTCAGGGCTGCGGAGCTGTTTTTT.